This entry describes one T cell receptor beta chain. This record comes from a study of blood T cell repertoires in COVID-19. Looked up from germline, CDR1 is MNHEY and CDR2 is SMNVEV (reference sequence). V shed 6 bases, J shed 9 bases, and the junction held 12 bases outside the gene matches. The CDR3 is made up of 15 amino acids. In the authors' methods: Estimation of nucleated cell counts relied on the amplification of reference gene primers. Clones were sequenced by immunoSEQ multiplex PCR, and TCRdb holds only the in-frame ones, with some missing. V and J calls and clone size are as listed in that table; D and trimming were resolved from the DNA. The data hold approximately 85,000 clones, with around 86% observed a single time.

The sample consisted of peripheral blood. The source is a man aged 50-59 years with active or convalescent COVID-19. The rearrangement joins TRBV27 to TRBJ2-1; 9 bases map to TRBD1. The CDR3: CASRGQGQSRGEQFF. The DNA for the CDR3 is TGTGCCAGCAGGGGACAGGGCCAGTCCAGGGGTGAGCAGTTCTTC.